This T cell receptor beta chain was identified during a study of T cell responses to AZD1222 COVID-19 vaccine. Germline-derived CDR1 and CDR2 are MGHRA and YSYEKL. V lost 1 base to trimming and J lost 3 bases; unmatched junction nucleotides: 5. CDR3 length: 15 residues. TCRdb's table, derived via immunoSEQ multiplex PCR, lists solely in-frame clones and lacks some. The table has about 150,000 clones, about nine tenths seen once. V is TRBV4-1 and J is TRBJ1-1, with 7 positions matching TRBD1. Specimen: peripheral blood, collected 28 days after the second AZD1222 dose. This TCR derives from an adult who received the AZD1222 COVID-19 vaccine. This CDR3 reads CASSQGRQGDTEAFF. The DNA of the CDR3 is TGCGCCAGCAGCCAAGGTCGTCAGGGGGACACTGAAGCTTTCTTT.